The 21 T cell receptor beta chains below were found in one sample sequenced in a study of blood T cells in healthy people across ages. The use of a sample-barcoded 5' primer and a J-beta primer mix characterized a second PCR of about 7 to 12 cycles. From the 5' RACE reads, TCRdb called clonotypes with MiXCR, one entry per CDR3 protein. The sample contains about 1.7 million distinct CDR3 sequences, approximately 30% of which appear only once. The source material was blood. These receptors were collected from a woman aged 30 to 39 in good health.

This clonotype appeared a few times. The J gene is TRBJ1-2, the V gene TRBV27; D unclear. V was cut by 3 bases and J by 4 bases, with 12 bases left in between. Germline CDR1 and CDR2: MNHEY and SMNVEV (reference sequence). The CDR3 loop spans 14 amino acids. The CDR3 reads CASSFRGESYGYTF. CDR3 nucleotides: TGTGCCAGCAGTTTCCGGGGAGAAAGCTATGGCTACACCTTC.

The chain carries TRBV4-1 and TRBJ2-7; D gene unclear. The V end was cut by 2 bases, the J end by 2 bases, with 10 bases between. The germline V gene has CDR1 MGHRA and CDR2 YSYEKL. The CDR3 totals 14 residues. CDR3 DNA sequence: TGCGCCAGCAGCCAACAGGCCTCGACCTACGAGCAGTACTTC. Translated: CASSQQASTYEQYF.

The chain joins TRBV14 to TRBJ2-5, with a weak D call TRBD1 (5 bases). The V end was cut by 1 base, the J end by 4 bases, with 10 bases between. The CDR3 is 14 residues long. Germline CDR1 is SGHDN and CDR2 is FVKESK. The DNA for the CDR3 is TGTGCCAGCAGCCAAGCGTTAAGGGGAGAGACCCAGTACTTC. Translated: CASSQALRGETQYF.

Details on this clonotype: A read error is possible here, since a much larger clone lies one base away. The chain has TRBV11-2 and TRBJ2-5, with 7 bases aligning to TRBD2. V lost 5 bases and J lost 3; bases outside the gene matches: 6. This CDR3 is built from 14 residues. Germline-derived CDR1 and CDR2 are SGHAT and FQNNGV. In DNA, the CDR3 is TGTGCCAGCAGCATGGGACTAACGGAAGAGACCCAGTACTTC. It codes for CASSMGLTEETQYF.

This chain joins TRBV6-5 and TRBJ2-2; no firm D call. The CDR3 is 13 residues long. Germline CDR1 and CDR2: MNHEY and SVGAGI. V lost 6 bases and J 3 bases, leaving 8 bases between the germline ends. The CDR3 DNA reads as TGTGCCAGCAGGTCCCCCTACACCGGGGAGCTGTTTTTT. This encodes CASRSPYTGELFF.

This chain links TRBV29-1 with TRBJ2-5; TRBD2 is a possible D gene (5 bases). The CDR3 sequence is 10 residues long. Germline V gives CDR1 SQVTM, CDR2 ANQGSEA. CDR3 in DNA: TGCGGCGGGTCCGCCGAGACCCAGTACTTC. This sequence encodes CGGSAETQYF.

This clonotype was detected ten times or more. The V gene is TRBV10-3, the J gene TRBJ2-3, with D maybe TRBD2 (6 bases). Germline V CDR1 and CDR2: ENHRY, SYGVKD. Trimming removed 2 bases from V and 4 bases from J, with 10 bases in between. CDR3 size: 14 residues. CDR3 protein: CAISEAGSADTQYF. CDR3 nucleotide sequence: TGTGCCATCAGTGAGGCGGGGTCCGCAGATACGCAGTATTTT.

On this clonotype itself: Relative to the germline gene, one junction end is altered; a read error may explain this. This sequence joins TRBV4-1 and TRBJ2-1; 9 bases map to TRBD2. CDR1 is MGHRA and CDR2 is YSYEKL in the germline V gene. The CDR3 covers 19 residues. The CDR3 DNA follows: TGCGCCAACAGCCAAGATGGGCCTGTTTCGGCGGGGGGGAGGAATGAGCAGTTCTTC. Translated: CANSQDGPVSAGGRNEQFF.

The CDR3 bases are TGTGCCAGCACCAAAGTAACTGATACGCAGTATTTT. As protein: CASTKVTDTQYF. V and J are TRBV12-3 or TRBV12-4 and TRBJ2-3, with D hard to call. Trimming took off 7 bases at V and 6 bases at J, with 11 bases between the two ends. The CDR3 is 12 amino acids.

Note on this clonotype: This sequence may be a read error, since a much larger clone differs from it by one base. This chain uses TRBV12-3 or TRBV12-4 with TRBJ2-3; D is undetermined. The V and J ends lost 6 bases and 4 bases respectively, with 8 bases between them. The CDR3 sequence is 12 residues long. CDR3 amino acids: CASRDTADTQYF. CDR3 in DNA: TGTGCCAGCAGAGACACGGCAGATACGCAGTATTTT.

A single count supports this clonotype. This chain joins TRBV20-1 and TRBJ2-7; tentative D call: TRBD2 (5 bases). The CDR3 consists of 12 residues. Germline V gene sequence: CDR1 DFQATT, CDR2 SNEGSKA (reference sequence). The CDR3 reads CSGSESSYEQYF. CDR3 nucleotide sequence: TGCAGCGGTAGCGAGAGCTCCTACGAGCAGTACTTC.

This clonotype was counted many times. The chain links TRBV29-1 to TRBJ2-5; either TRBD1 or TRBD2 may supply D (5 bases each). The CDR3 runs 11 residues. Deletions cut 3 bases from V and 6 bases from J, with 8 bases between. CDR1 and CDR2 from the germline V gene are SQVTM and ANQGSEA. The CDR3 DNA reads TGCAGCGTTGATACGGGACAGACCCAGTACTTC. It translates to CSVDTGQTQYF.

This clonotype was detected only a few times. The gene calls are TRBV2 and TRBJ1-5; D is possibly TRBD1 (5 bases). This CDR3 region has 15 residues. The ends were cut back, 7 bases at V and 6 bases at J, with 19 bases in the middle. Germline lookup yields CDR1 SNHLY and CDR2 FYNNEI. CDR3 amino acids: CASIAGRGGAQPQHF. The CDR3 nucleotides read TGTGCCAGCATTGCCGGCCGAGGAGGGGCTCAGCCCCAGCATTTT. The entire variable domain, with the rest obtained from reference TRBV2 and TRBJ1-5, is as follows: EPEVTQTPSHQVTQMGQEVILRCVPISNHLYFYWYRQILGQKVEFLVSFYNNEISEKSEIFDDQFSVERPDGSNFTLKIRSTKLEDSAMYFCASIAGRGGAQPQHFGDGTRLSIL.

This clonotype was detected only a few times. The rearrangement uses TRBV9 and TRBJ2-7, with no clear D. From germline, CDR1 is SGDLS and CDR2 YYNGEE. The CDR3 has 14 amino acids. Trimming took off 1 base at V and 0 bases at J, with 8 bases between the two ends. DNA of the CDR3: TGTGCCAGCAGCGTACGATCGAGCTCCTACGAGCAGTACTTC. The encoded protein is CASSVRSSSYEQYF.

This clonotype showed up just a few times. The chain joins TRBV10-2 to TRBJ2-3; weak D call: TRBD1 (5 bases). V lost 3 bases, J lost 1 base, and 11 bases lay in between. The CDR3 spans 15 residues. Germline V gene lookup returns CDR1 WSHSY and CDR2 SAAADI. The CDR3 DNA reads TGCGCCAGCAGTGATCATGGGGCAGGCACAGATACGCAGTATTTT. Translated: CASSDHGAGTDTQYF.

In its sample, this clonotype was seen a few times. This CDR3 is CASSLPPGGRKGNEQYF. DNA for the CDR3: TGTGCCAGCAGCTTGCCCCCTGGGGGGAGAAAGGGAAATGAGCAGTACTTC. This chain uses TRBV7-9 with TRBJ2-4; tentative D call: TRBD2 (6 bases). The CDR3 has 17 residues. CDR1 is SEHNR and CDR2 is FQNEAQ in the germline V gene (reference sequence). V was trimmed by 3 bases and J by 13 bases, leaving 28 bases between them.

Many counts were recorded for this clonotype. The J gene is TRBJ2-5, the V gene TRBV20-1, with 8 bases that match TRBD2. The CDR3 runs to 15 residues. Germline CDR1 is DFQATT and CDR2 is SNEGSKA (reference sequence). V gave up 3 bases and J gave up 5 bases; unmatched junction bases: 11. CDR3 bases: TGCAGTGCTAGGAATTTAGCGGGGCCTGGGGAGACCCAGTACTTC. Its protein product is CSARNLAGPGETQYF.

The gene calls are TRBV14 and TRBJ1-3, with 9 positions matching TRBD1. V was clipped by 3 bases and J by 0 bases; unmatched bases: 12. Per germline, CDR1 SGHDN and CDR2 FVKESK. The CDR3 spans 19 residues. CDR3 coding DNA: TGTGCCAGCAGCCAGCTCCGACAGGGGGTTATACACTCTGGAAACACCATATATTTT. This codes for CASSQLRQGVIHSGNTIYF.

This clonotype has at least ten counts. The V call is TRBV10-3, the J call TRBJ2-7; TRBD2 is a possible D gene (6 bases). CDR1 is ENHRY and CDR2 is SYGVKD in the germline V gene. The CDR3 sequence is 16 residues long. The germline V and J ends were trimmed by 11 bases and 2 bases, with 25 bases remaining between them. This chain's CDR3 is CAVRDAVGGAPYEQYF. Written as DNA, the CDR3 is TGTGCCGTTCGGGACGCCGTTGGCGGGGCACCCTACGAGCAGTACTTC.

This clonotype was picked up many times. The chain combines TRBV28 with TRBJ2-7; D uncertain. Trimming pared 6 bases from V and 3 bases from J, leaving 15 bases between. Germline V gives CDR1 MDHEN, CDR2 SYDVKM. The length of the CDR3 is 14 residues. Written as DNA, the CDR3 is TGTGCCAGCAGCCCCGGCAGGAGCGTCTACGAGCAGTACTTC. Encoded protein: CASSPGRSVYEQYF.

In its sample, this clonotype was seen once. The V call is TRBV7-2, the J call TRBJ2-1; TRBD2 agrees at 8 bases. CDR1 and CDR2 from the germline V gene are SGHTA and FQGNSA. V shed 5 bases, J shed 0 bases, and the junction held 9 bases outside the gene matches. The CDR3 is 17 amino acids. This CDR3 is CASSPQRGRLSYNEQFF. The CDR3 DNA sequence: TGTGCCAGCAGCCCTCAGCGGGGGCGACTCTCCTACAATGAGCAGTTCTTC.